This T cell receptor beta chain stems from a study of blood T cell repertoires in COVID-19. Overall study: Both acute and convalescent COVID-19 samples were obtained from the United States, Italy and Spain. PBMCs, B-cell-depleted T cells, or T cells were the source of the cDNA or gDNA that made up the material.

The ends lost 4 bases at V and 8 bases at J; junction bases unmatched: 11. Germline CDR1 is SGHRS and CDR2 is YFSETQ. The CDR3 totals 16 residues. Repertoires were generated with immunoSEQ multiplex PCR, while TCRdb's copy carries only in-frame clones and drops some. The sample includes hundreds of thousands of clones, 88% seen only once; the top ten take approximately 1%. Participants, about 18 to 100 years old, spanned fewer than 25 US areas. Two negative PCRs, clearance, or symptom resolution were required of recovered Cohort 3 donors. The gene calls are TRBV5-1 and TRBJ1-4; 10 bases align to TRBD1. The receptor was isolated from a woman between 25 and 40 years old who had recovered from COVID-19. Sequenced sample: PBMCs or T cells enriched from blood (not recorded which). For the CDR3, the DNA is TGCGCCAGCAGCCAAACCGGGACAGGGGAAGGAGAAAAACTGTTTTTT. This encodes CASSQTGTGEGEKLFF.